This TCR beta chain is from a study of T cells after yellow fever vaccination. The study's findings and limits: Peaking on day 5 versus 15, the secondary response was faster but weaker. Subsequent to the booster, the majority of primary-vaccination clones reappeared (roughly 96% CD4, 85% to 90% CD8).

Germline V CDR1 and CDR2: PRHDT, FYEKMQ (reference sequence). The CDR3 extends over 13 amino acids. In TCRdb, the 5' RACE reads were re-called with MiXCR into one record per CDR3 protein. The sample holds just under 85,000 distinct CDR3 sequences, 13% seen once. The V gene is TRBV13, the J gene TRBJ2-2, with 9 positions matching TRBD2. The source was CD8+ T cells not binding an NS4B(214-222) dextramer, sorted from PBMCs, collected approximately 20 days after the first yellow fever vaccination. The TCR comes from a man aged 18 to 29 who received the YFV17D yellow fever vaccine. CDR3 DNA: TGTGCACTGCGGGGGGGGCACCCCGGGGAGCTGTTTTTT. It codes for CALRGGHPGELFF.